A selection of T cell receptor beta chains follows, all from one sample in a study of blood T cell repertoires in COVID-19. Method: immunoSEQ multiplex PCR; TCRdb's copy keeps in-frame clones and lacks some. In the table there are around 100,000 clones, over 80% of which are singletons. Sequencing used peripheral blood. These receptors all come from a woman between 45 and 60 years old with acute or convalescent COVID-19. Each CDR3 is given with its conserved first and last residue. A D gene is named only where the DNA matches it firmly. Expanded clones get a size class; other rows say once, few or many, or leave the size out.

d_call j_call v_call clone_size cdr3_nt cdr3_aa
TRBD1 TRBJ1-6 TRBV6-1 . TGTGCCAGCAGTGAGACAGGGGGTAATTCACCCCTCCACTTT CASSETGGNSPLHF
TRBD2 TRBJ2-7 TRBV6-2/TRBV6-3 . TGTGCCAGCAGTTGGGGGGGGACCTACGCCTACGAGCAGTACTTC CASSWGGTYAYEQYF
TRBD1 TRBJ2-2 TRBV24-1 . TGTGCCACCAGTGATTTTGGGACAGGGAACACCGGGGAGCTGTTTTTT CATSDFGTGNTGELFF
. TRBJ1-1 TRBV12-3/TRBV12-4 . TGTGCCAGCAGCCCAACCAGGGTTAATGAAGCTTTCTTT CASSPTRVNEAFF
. TRBJ1-2 TRBV7-9 . TGTGCCAGCAGCGGTATTGAAGCTTATGGCTACACCTTC CASSGIEAYGYTF
TRBD1 TRBJ1-2 TRBV7-9 . TGTGCCAGCAGCCTGATTATGACGACAGGGTGGTATGGCTACACCTTC CASSLIMTTGWYGYTF
. TRBJ2-3 TRBV30 once TGTGCCTGGAGTCCAGTGGCGGGGGCCGCCGATACGCAGTATTTT CAWSPVAGAADTQYF
. TRBJ1-1 TRBV30 . TGTGCCTGGAGTCCCATGAACACTGAAGCTTTCTTT CAWSPMNTEAFF
TRBD1 TRBJ1-4 TRBV6-5 . TGTGCCAGCAGCCCAGACAGGGGAAAACTGTTTTTT CASSPDRGKLFF
. TRBJ1-2 TRBV19 . TGTGCCAGTAGTATGCTCGTGGGGCCCTATGGCTACACCTTC CASSMLVGPYGYTF